This TCR beta chain came from a study of cytomegalovirus exposure and HLA in healthy donors (dated by TCRdb to about 2017). Regarding the complete study: In an earlier analysis of approximately 640 of the donors, roughly 300 Gb of sequence data and about 110 million unique TCR beta sequences from 180 million or so T cells were reported. An early release that covered roughly 600 HLA-typed donors contained about 300 gigabases of sequencing data and tens of millions of unique TCR sequences. Among the roughly 380 genotyped donors, more than 70% belonged to the genetic ancestry cluster associated with self-reported Caucasian donors. The study aimed to test whether cataloging public T cell receptors could reveal signatures of past pathogen exposure. Using immunosequencing, the study profiled T cell repertoires from about 620 subjects and related those repertoires to cytomegalovirus serostatus. In addition to the first cohort of 500 to 850 subjects, a separate validation cohort of about 120 different subjects was used. High-throughput TCR immunosequencing, statistical association of individual TCRs with disease status, and machine learning were combined to predict cytomegalovirus infection status. To study patterns of TCR occurrence, a later analysis re-analyzed previously published TCR beta repertoires from under 750 donors and added high-resolution HLA genotyping. The later analysis used no new phenotypic data to find candidate immune exposures, relying instead on TCR beta sequences and their occurrence across donors. To decide whether each TCR beta V gene segment behaved as functional or pseudogenic, an earlier analysis of approximately 590 of the donors relied on high-throughput TCR beta sequencing. Donor age, sex, ethnicity and CMV serostatus were compiled alongside the repertoire data. Genome-wide SNP genotypes for about three fifths of the roughly 670 donors were used in a later genetic analysis, which treated that subset as a discovery cohort. Every discovery cohort repertoire had been produced on one sequencing platform. Class I and class II HLA loci were covered by the typing at four-digit resolution. The number of typed donors differed by locus: about 620-640 for A, B, C, DRB1 and DQB1; 522 for DQA1; about 600 for DPA1; and around 490 for DPB1. A handful of DR-DQ haplotypes were handled as single units for association and clustering because linkage in the cohort was strong. Among roughly 400 genotyped donors of the cohort, an average of approximately 240,000 unique TCR beta nucleotide sequences were sequenced per donor, roughly 20% of them non-productive. Points the paper makes about the study in general: In a later analysis, TCR association rates were found to vary across HLA loci, with the most associated TCRs seen for DRB1 alleles and the fewest for HLA-C alleles. The 87-base-pair reads could not distinguish some IMGT-functional V segments, including TRBV6-2 and TRBV6-3, so those segments were excluded. According to a later genetic analysis, donors in an Asian-associated ancestry cluster had fewer N-insertions in productive TCRs than the roughly 700-donor mean. Most TCR sequences were observed very rarely across donors, whereas some public TCRs were present in many individuals. A later analysis associated 16,951 TCR beta sequences with specific HLA alleles at a false discovery rate of 0.05. In vitro tests confirmed that a few of the cytomegalovirus-associated TCR beta chains recognize cytomegalovirus antigens. Over 15 rarely observed V segments, including chromosome 9 orphons, were excluded from the earlier analysis of approximately 500 of the donors because counts were too low. In both the original and validation cohorts, the classifier was reported to diagnose cytomegalovirus status with high specificity and sensitivity. Immune exposure information for the cohort was limited to CMV serostatus. Broadly in line with IMGT annotations, most TCR beta V segments showed up in productive rearrangements about 90% or about 30% of the time in an earlier analysis of several hundred of the donors. Roughly uniform sequencing depth across donors was assumed in presence/absence analyses, although this assumption may not hold. Correlated functional status among segregating V segments might be attributable to linkage disequilibrium, but an unknown experimental factor could not be ruled out. In a later genetic analysis, a missense DCLRE1C variant was associated with V-gene and J-gene trimming of TCR beta chains, and the association was replicated in an independent cohort. It was suggested by the authors that the approach could potentially be generalized to other disease states and immunological phenotypes. A later analysis reported that several top co-occurrence clusters appeared linked to parvovirus B19, influenza, CMV and Epstein-Barr virus. Most CMV-associated TCR beta chains appeared to be HLA-restricted in a later analysis, and the HLA associations seemed to be driven largely by CMV exposure. Because some donors lacked HLA typing at each locus, the association tests relied only on the typed subset. A further reported finding was that TCR beta sequences accurately predicted the HLA-A and HLA-B alleles for most subjects in the first cohort. Only TCR beta chains were sequenced in this cohort, and the absence of alpha or paired-chain data limited detectable features. Assigning TCR associations to individual alleles was difficult when HLA alleles, especially DR and DQ, strongly co-occurred. In the study, around 150 TCR beta chains were listed as associated with cytomegalovirus. The sequencing pipeline was judged likely to have produced a cluster of highly shared sequence variants as a technical artifact. Compared with equally common non-associated chains, HLA-associated TCR beta chains in a later analysis were more clonally expanded and had lower generation probabilities.

A remark on this clone: The clone's antigen remains unknown. No base-level quality is on record; no much larger clone is a single base apart.

The method behind the library was the immunoSEQ multiplex PCR assay. The multiplex PCR relied on a mix of 60 forward primers for TCR Vbeta segments and 13 reverse primers for TCR Jbeta segments. Amplification of the CDR3 region of rearranged TCR beta genes was performed with a multiplex PCR assay on genomic DNA. The amplified TCR beta libraries were sequenced on the Illumina HiSeq System as 87-base-pair reads. In the source study's methods: A later analysis tallied 75 million to 95 million unique TCR beta chains across the 700 or so repertoires, and around 10 million of those chains were shared by two or more donors. Raw reads were error-corrected and collapsed into unique sequences with a nearest-neighbor algorithm that merged closely related sequences to remove PCR and sequencing errors. Alignment of CDR3 sequences to IMGT reference sequences was used to assign V, D and J gene segments. For a sequence to be retained, a match of at least six nucleotides to both a V gene segment and a J gene segment was required. Rearrangements were called productive when the CDR3 lacked stop codons and stayed in frame with V and J; all others were non-productive. CDR3 was defined by IMGT convention, running from the second conserved V-encoded cysteine to the conserved J-encoded phenylalanine. In an earlier analysis of roughly 580 of the donors, sequences lacking an unambiguous match to a single V gene segment were excluded. An earlier analysis of several hundred of the donors classified V segments as functional when productive rearrangements were above 56.7% and as segregating when the standard deviation between donors was above 5%. A statistical classification framework was built to diagnose cytomegalovirus status from the catalog of TCR beta chain sequences. In a later analysis, V and J genes were assigned by comparing TCR nucleotide sequences against IMGT/GENE-DB human TR gene sequences. The TCRdist pipeline was used in a later analysis to assign CDR3 sequences and most-parsimonious VDJ recombination scenarios. In a later analysis, every TCR beta chain was defined by the combination of its CDR3 amino acid sequence and its V-gene family, and reads without a unique V-gene family were dropped. To address suspected cross-contamination and a sequencing artifact, a later analysis removed approximately 600 highly shared, low-generation-probability nucleotide sequences. A later analysis calculated a clonal expansion index for each public chain from normalized within-repertoire ranks of inferred template counts. A later analysis computed generation probabilities with a VDJ recombination model fitted to out-of-frame rearrangements, and checked the results against IGoR. In a later analysis, hypergeometric tests were used to score TCR-TCR, TCR-HLA and TCR-CMV co-occurrence, with a repertoire-size bias correction applied to TCR pairs. In a later analysis, false discovery rates were estimated by permuting HLA or CMV assignments 20 times. In a later analysis, co-occurring TCRs were grouped using DBSCAN, and TCRdist sequence similarity was added for clustering within HLA-allele-positive subsets. For co-occurrence clustering, repertoires with fewer than 30,000 or more than 120,000 public chains were excluded, along with 5 or 6 repertoires with anomalous nucleotide sharing. TCRdb re-hosts the immuneACCESS table, in-frame sequences only. Its copies lack some clones; in the studies checked, an unresolved V gene accounts for under half of them, and the cause for the rest is not known. D and trimming come from the DNA, and the V and J calls and clone size come from that table. Present in this sample are some 140,000 clones, roughly 80% of which were seen just once. The leading ten clones occupy around 3.1% of the sample.

In total, approximately 610 healthy bone marrow donors made up the cohort. All cohort members were sampled while nominally healthy, although unrecorded immune exposures were likely present. The donor tested CMV seronegative and was one of the 352 seronegative cohort members. Each donor provided a peripheral blood sample, and peripheral blood mononuclear cells were used for TCR beta sequencing. The Qiagen DNeasy Blood Extraction Kit was used to extract genomic DNA from the blood cell samples. Measured from the cysteine to the phenylalanine, the CDR3 is 15 residues long. The entry retains the CDR3 DNA only, 45 bases that are in frame from base 1. V gives up 1 base and J gives up 2 bases, and the segment between their germline ends measures 9 bases. Sequences SNHLY (CDR1) and FYNNEI (CDR2) are obtained from the germline V gene.

The sample taken for sequencing was PBMCs. The rearrangement combines TRBV2 with TRBJ1-5; the D gene cannot be resolved reliably. The clonotype originates from a female donor in good health and CMV-seronegative. The nucleotides are TGTGCCAGCAGTGAAGGTCATGGGCGCAATCAGCCCCAGCATTTT. This encodes CASSEGHGRNQPQHF.